This T cell receptor (beta chain) was recorded in a study of siplizumab effects on memory and regulatory T cells. Study-level points and caveats: Just a small share of alloreactive clones was traced back to unstimulated subsets.

The study assayed some 110,000 TCR templates per sample. Only in-frame clones appear in the TCRdb table, and some are missing; sequencing was by immunoSEQ multiplex PCR. The sample consists of fewer than 20,000 clones, 45% to 60% of them appearing once. This clone was seen a few times. Its cognate antigen is unknown. The authors kept the mixed lymphocyte reaction cells in coculture at 37°C for under 7 days. Germline V CDR1 and CDR2: ENHRY, SYGVKD. J was trimmed by 10 bases and V by 6 bases; bases with no gene match: 4. This CDR3 is 13 amino acids long. The chain has TRBV10-3 and TRBJ1-6; TRBD1 matches 9 bases. The sequencing input was CFSE-low (dividing) CD4+ T cells sorted from an allogeneic mixed lymphocyte reaction. The sequence came from a human donor in good health; the cells came from an allogeneic mixed lymphocyte reaction. The CDR3 region has the DNA TGTGCCATCAGCCGGGACAGGGACTCACCCCTCCACTTT. It yields the protein CAISRDRDSPLHF.